The 11 T cell receptor beta chains below were found in one sample sequenced in a study of blood T cell repertoires in COVID-19. Generated by immunoSEQ multiplex PCR, the TCRdb table keeps only in-frame clones and is missing some. The repertoire holds 200,000 to 250,000 clones, with 85% as singletons. The sample consisted of PBMCs or T cells enriched from blood (not recorded which). These receptors were collected from a woman between 50 and 59 years old with acute COVID-19.

The chain carries TRBV7-9 and TRBJ2-1; 10 bases line up with TRBD1. CDR1 is SEHNR and CDR2 is FQNEAQ in the germline V gene (reference sequence). The V gene end was trimmed by 3 bases and the J gene end by 14 bases; junction bases not matched to a gene: 4. The CDR3 spans 12 residues. CDR3 nucleotides: TGTGCCAGCAGCTTGCCGGGACAGGGGAAGTTCTTC. Protein sequence: CASSLPGQGKFF.

The gene calls are TRBV27 and TRBJ1-5; 7 bases align to TRBD1. The germline V gene encodes CDR1 MNHEY and CDR2 SMNVEV (reference sequence). The length of the CDR3 is 16 residues. V was clipped by 0 bases and J by 3 bases; unmatched bases: 5. In DNA form, the CDR3 reads TGTGCCAGCAGTTTATCCCGCAGGGGGGACAATCAGCCCCAGCATTTT. This codes for CASSLSRRGDNQPQHF.

The chain has TRBV19 and TRBJ1-1, with D unclear. Germline values: CDR1 LNHDA, CDR2 SQIVND (reference sequence). This CDR3 region has 15 residues. Deletions cut 3 bases from V and 0 bases from J, with 11 bases between. The CDR3 nucleotides are TGTGCCAGTAGTATTCAGGCGAAAATGAACACTGAAGCTTTCTTT. Protein product: CASSIQAKMNTEAFF.

The chain employs TRBV11-2 and TRBJ1-5, with a tentative D call TRBD1 (6 bases). V was pared by 6 bases and J by 0 bases, with 12 bases between. Germline CDR1 SGHAT, CDR2 FQNNGV. This CDR3 has 15 amino acids. This chain's CDR3 is CASSPQGNSNQPQHF. CDR3 sequence (DNA): TGTGCCAGCAGTCCTCAGGGGAATAGCAATCAGCCCCAGCATTTT.

The chain combines TRBV6-5 with TRBJ1-1; D unclear. V lost 5 bases to trimming and J lost 2 bases, with 12 bases between them. Germline V gene sequence: CDR1 MNHEY, CDR2 SVGAGI. The CDR3 is 14 residues long. Here the CDR3 DNA reads TGTGCCAGCAGTCATGTCCGGGGAAACACTGAAGCTTTCTTT. Amino acids: CASSHVRGNTEAFF.

This rearrangement joins TRBV27 to TRBJ2-2; D not certain. This CDR3 has 15 residues. V shed 3 bases and J shed 4 bases, with 12 bases lying between them. Germline V lookup: CDR1 MNHEY, CDR2 SMNVEV (reference sequence). The CDR3 DNA follows: TGTGCCAGCAGTTTCCGCTGGTCGGGCACCGGGGAGCTGTTTTTT. This codes for CASSFRWSGTGELFF.

This chain joins TRBV7-2 and TRBJ1-2; D gene ambiguous. The V end lost 5 bases, the J end lost 0 bases, and 13 bases lay between the germline ends. Germline V gene data show CDR1 as SGHTA and CDR2 as FQGNSA. CDR3 length equals 15 residues. CDR3 loop: CASSPEGASNYGYTF. CDR3 bases: TGTGCCAGCAGCCCCGAGGGAGCGTCTAACTATGGCTACACCTTC.

V usage is TRBV19 and J usage is TRBJ2-7; 7 nucleotides align to TRBD2. CDR3 size: 13 residues. The V gene end was trimmed by 4 bases and the J gene end by 7 bases; junction bases not matched to a gene: 7. Germline loops: CDR1 LNHDA, CDR2 SQIVND (reference sequence). CDR3 protein: CASSSEGREEQYF. CDR3 in DNA: TGTGCCAGTAGTAGTGAGGGGAGGGAGGAGCAGTACTTC.

This chain links TRBV6-5 with TRBJ1-2, with TRBD1 matching over 12 bases. Per germline, CDR1 MNHEY and CDR2 SVGAGI. The CDR3 consists of 15 residues. Losses at the gene ends were 6 bases for V and 3 bases for J; bases not matched to a gene: 5. The CDR3 DNA follows: TGTGCCAGCAGCTCCGGGACAGGGGGCCACTATGGCTACACCTTC. Encoded protein: CASSSGTGGHYGYTF.

The rearrangement links TRBV5-1 to TRBJ2-2; 9 bases align to TRBD1. The CDR3 runs to 16 residues. The J segment lost 0 bases and the V segment lost 4 bases, leaving 4 bases of the junction unmatched. Germline V gives CDR1 SGHRS, CDR2 YFSETQ. As DNA, the CDR3 is TGCGCCAGCAGCAGGACAGGGGCCTCGAACACCGGGGAGCTGTTTTTT. Amino acid sequence: CASSRTGASNTGELFF.

This clone was observed once. This sequence joins TRBV7-2 and TRBJ1-2, with D unresolved. The CDR3 consists of 12 residues. Germline CDR1 and CDR2: SGHTA and FQGNSA. V was trimmed by 3 bases and J by 7 bases, leaving 9 bases between them. The CDR3 sequence: CASSFTTTGYTF. In DNA, the CDR3 is TGTGCCAGCAGCTTCACAACAACTGGCTACACCTTC. Looking up the rest from reference TRBV7-2 and TRBJ1-2 gives the full variable domain: GAGVSQSPSNKVTEKGKDVELRCDPISGHTALYWYRQSLGQGLEFLIYFQGNSAPDKSGLPSDRFSAERTGGSVSTLTIQRTQQEDSAVYLCASSFTTTGYTFGSGTRLTVV.